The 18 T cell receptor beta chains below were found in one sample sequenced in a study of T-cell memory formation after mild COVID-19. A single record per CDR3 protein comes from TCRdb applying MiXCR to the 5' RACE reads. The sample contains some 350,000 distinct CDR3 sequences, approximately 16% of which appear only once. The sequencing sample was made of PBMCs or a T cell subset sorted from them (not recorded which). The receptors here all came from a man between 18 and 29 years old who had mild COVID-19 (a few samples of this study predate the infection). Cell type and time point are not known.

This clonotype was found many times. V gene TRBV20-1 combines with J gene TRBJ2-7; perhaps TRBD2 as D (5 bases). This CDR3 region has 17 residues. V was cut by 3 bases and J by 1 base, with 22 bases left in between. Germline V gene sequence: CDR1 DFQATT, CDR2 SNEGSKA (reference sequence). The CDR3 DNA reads TGCAGTGCTAGTGGTAGAACTAGTCGGTCAGGATCCTACGAGCAGTACGTC. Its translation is CSASGRTSRSGSYEQYV.

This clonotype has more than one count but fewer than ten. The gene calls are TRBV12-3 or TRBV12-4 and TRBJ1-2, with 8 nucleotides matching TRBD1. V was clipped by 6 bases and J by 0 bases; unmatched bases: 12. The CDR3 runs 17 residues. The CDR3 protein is CASSLRDRSLSNYGYTF. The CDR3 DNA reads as TGTGCCAGCAGCCTCCGGGACAGGAGTCTTTCTAACTATGGCTACACCTTC.

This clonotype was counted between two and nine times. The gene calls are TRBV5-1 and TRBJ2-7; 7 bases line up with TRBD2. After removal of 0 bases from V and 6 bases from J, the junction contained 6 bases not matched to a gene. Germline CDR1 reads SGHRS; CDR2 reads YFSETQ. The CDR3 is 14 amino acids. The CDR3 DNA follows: TGCGCCAGCAGCTTGGCGATCGGGGAGGGCGAGCAGTACGTC. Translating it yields CASSLAIGEGEQYV.

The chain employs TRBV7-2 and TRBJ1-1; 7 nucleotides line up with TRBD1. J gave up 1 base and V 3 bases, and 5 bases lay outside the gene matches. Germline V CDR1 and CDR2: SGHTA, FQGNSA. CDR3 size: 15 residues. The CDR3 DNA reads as TGTGCCAGCAGCTTCCCAGGGGGGCGGAACACTGAAGCTTTCTTT. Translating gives CASSFPGGRNTEAFF.

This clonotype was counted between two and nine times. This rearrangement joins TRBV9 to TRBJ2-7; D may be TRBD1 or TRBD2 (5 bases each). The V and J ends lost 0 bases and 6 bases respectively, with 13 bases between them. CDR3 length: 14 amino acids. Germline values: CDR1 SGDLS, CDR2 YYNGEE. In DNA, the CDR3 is TGTGCCAGCAGCGTAGACGGGGCGGGCAGCGAGCAGTACTTC. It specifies CASSVDGAGSEQYF.

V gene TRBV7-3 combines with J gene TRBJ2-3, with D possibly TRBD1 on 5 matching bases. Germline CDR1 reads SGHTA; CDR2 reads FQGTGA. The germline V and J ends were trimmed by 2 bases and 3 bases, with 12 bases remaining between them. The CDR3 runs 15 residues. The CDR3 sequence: CASSLGARVTDTQYF. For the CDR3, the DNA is TGTGCCAGCAGCTTAGGTGCCAGGGTAACAGATACGCAGTATTTT. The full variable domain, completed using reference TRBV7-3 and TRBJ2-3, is GAGVSQTPSNKVTEKGKYVELRCDPISGHTALYWYRQSLGQGPEFLIYFQGTGAADDSGLPNDRFFAVRPEGSVSTLKIQRTERGDSAVYLCASSLGARVTDTQYFGPGTRLTVL.

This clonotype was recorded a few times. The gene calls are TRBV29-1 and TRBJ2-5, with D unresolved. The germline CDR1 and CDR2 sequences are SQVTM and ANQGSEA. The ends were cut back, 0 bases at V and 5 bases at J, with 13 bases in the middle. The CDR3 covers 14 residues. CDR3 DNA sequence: TGCAGCGTTGAAGATGGGGTGCGCGATGAGACCCAGTACTTC. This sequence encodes CSVEDGVRDETQYF.

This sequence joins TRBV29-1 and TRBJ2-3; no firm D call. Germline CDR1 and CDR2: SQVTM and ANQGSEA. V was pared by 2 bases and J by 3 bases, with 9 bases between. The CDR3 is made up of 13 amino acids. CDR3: CSVELDLTDTQYF. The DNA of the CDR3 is TGCAGCGTTGAACTAGACCTTACAGATACGCAGTATTTT.

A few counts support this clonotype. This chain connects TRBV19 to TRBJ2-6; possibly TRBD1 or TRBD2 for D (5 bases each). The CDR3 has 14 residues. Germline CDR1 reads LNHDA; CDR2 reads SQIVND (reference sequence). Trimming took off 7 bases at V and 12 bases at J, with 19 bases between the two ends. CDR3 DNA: TGTGCCAGTAAGAAGATCCGGGACGTAGCCGTCCTGACTTTC. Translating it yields CASKKIRDVAVLTF. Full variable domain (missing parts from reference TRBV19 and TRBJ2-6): DGGITQSPKYLFRKEGQNVTLSCEQNLNHDAMYWYRQDPGQGLRLIYYSQIVNDFQKGDIAEGYSVSREKKESFPLTVTSAQKNPTAFYLCASKKIRDVAVLTFGAGSRLTVL.

CDR3 loop: CASNHEVRNTEAFF. CDR3 DNA sequence: TGTGCCAGCAACCACGAGGTTCGGAACACTGAAGCTTTCTTT. This chain joins TRBV6-2 or TRBV6-3 and TRBJ1-1, with no clear D. Germline V gene sequence: CDR1 MNHEY, CDR2 SVGEGT. The CDR3 has 14 residues. V lost 7 bases, J lost 1 base, and 13 bases lay in between.

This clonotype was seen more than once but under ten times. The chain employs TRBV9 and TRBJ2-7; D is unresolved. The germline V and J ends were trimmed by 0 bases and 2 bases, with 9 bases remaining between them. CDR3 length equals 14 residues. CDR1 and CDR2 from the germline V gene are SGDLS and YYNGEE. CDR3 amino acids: CASSVAGNAYEQYF. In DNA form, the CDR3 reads TGTGCCAGCAGCGTAGCTGGCAACGCCTACGAGCAGTACTTC.

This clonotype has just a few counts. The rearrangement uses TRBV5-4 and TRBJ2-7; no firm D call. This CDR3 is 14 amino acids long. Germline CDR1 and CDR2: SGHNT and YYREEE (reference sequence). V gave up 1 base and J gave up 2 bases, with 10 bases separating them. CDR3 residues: CASSLNSFTYEQYF. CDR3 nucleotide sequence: TGTGCCAGCAGCTTGAACAGTTTTACCTACGAGCAGTACTTC.

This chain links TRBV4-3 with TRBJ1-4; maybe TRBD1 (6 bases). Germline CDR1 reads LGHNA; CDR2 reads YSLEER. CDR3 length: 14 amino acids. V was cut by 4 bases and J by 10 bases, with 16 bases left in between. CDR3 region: CASSRGLEFGKLFF. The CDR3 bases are TGCGCCAGCAGCCGGGGGCTCGAATTTGGAAAACTGTTTTTT.

The CDR3: CASSFRLAGPGELFF. The CDR3 DNA sequence: TGTGCCAGCAGTTTCCGGCTAGCGGGACCCGGGGAGCTGTTTTTT. V usage is TRBV12-3 or TRBV12-4 and J usage is TRBJ2-2, with 9 nucleotides matching TRBD2. V was pared by 3 bases and J by 6 bases, with 5 bases of the junction left unmatched. The CDR3 length is 15 residues.

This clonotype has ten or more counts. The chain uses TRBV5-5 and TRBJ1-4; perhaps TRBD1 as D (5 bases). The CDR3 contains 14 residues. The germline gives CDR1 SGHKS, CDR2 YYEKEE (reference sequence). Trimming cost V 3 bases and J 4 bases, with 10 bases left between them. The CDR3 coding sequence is TGTGCCAGCAGCTCGACAGACCTTAATGAAAAACTGTTTTTT. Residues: CASSSTDLNEKLFF. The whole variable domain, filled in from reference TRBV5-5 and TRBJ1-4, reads DAGVTQSPTHLIKTRGQQVTLRCSPISGHKSVSWYQQVLGQGPQFIFQYYEKEERGRGNFPDRFSARQFPNYSSELNVNALLLGDSALYLCASSSTDLNEKLFFGSGTQLSVL.

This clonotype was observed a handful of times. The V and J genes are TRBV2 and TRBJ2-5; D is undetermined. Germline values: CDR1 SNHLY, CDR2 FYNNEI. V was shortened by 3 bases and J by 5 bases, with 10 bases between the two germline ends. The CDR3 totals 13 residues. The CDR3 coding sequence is TGTGCCAGCAGTGATCCGACTTCGGAGACCCAGTACTTC. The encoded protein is CASSDPTSETQYF.

CDR3 coding DNA: TGCAGCGTTGAAGATCGGGCAGCTTACGAGCAGTACTTC. It is translated as CSVEDRAAYEQYF. This sequence joins TRBV29-1 and TRBJ2-7; no clear D gene. The CDR3 totals 13 residues. Germline assignment: CDR1 SQVTM and CDR2 ANQGSEA. V was clipped by 0 bases and J by 4 bases, with 10 bases between them.

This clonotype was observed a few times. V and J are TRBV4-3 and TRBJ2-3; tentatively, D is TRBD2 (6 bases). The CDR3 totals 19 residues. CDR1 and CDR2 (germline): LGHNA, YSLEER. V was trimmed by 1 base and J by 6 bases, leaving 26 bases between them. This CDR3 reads CASSQGPVGVGPGADTQYF. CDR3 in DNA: TGCGCCAGCAGCCAAGGTCCGGTCGGTGTTGGGCCGGGAGCGGATACGCAGTATTTT.